The 14 T cell receptor beta chains in this list originate from one sample, sequenced in a study of technical replicates of blood from several donors. Sequencing was performed with immunoSEQ multiplex PCR; in TCRdb, only in-frame clones are kept and a portion is missing. The sample lists 95,000 or so clones, 95% occurring once. The sample consisted of T cells isolated from PBMCs. These receptors originate from a human donor in good health.

The chain is built from TRBV27 and TRBJ1-6, with D possibly being TRBD1 (5 bases). This CDR3 has 14 amino acids. Looked up from germline, CDR1 is MNHEY and CDR2 is SMNVEV (reference sequence). The germline V and J ends were trimmed by 3 bases and 8 bases, with 11 bases remaining between them. CDR3: CASSFQDTYSPLHF. CDR3 nucleotide sequence: TGTGCCAGCAGTTTTCAGGACACCTATTCACCCCTCCACTTT.

This chain joins TRBV30 and TRBJ1-5; weak D call: TRBD1 (5 bases). The germline gives CDR1 GTSNPN, CDR2 SVGIG (reference sequence). The length of the CDR3 is 15 residues. The germline V and J ends were trimmed by 0 bases and 4 bases, with 13 bases remaining between them. The DNA of the CDR3 is TGTGCCTGGAGTGTATCGGGGGGTTTTAATCAGCCCCAGCATTTT. Translated, it gives CAWSVSGGFNQPQHF.

The chain employs TRBV7-2 and TRBJ2-7; 9 bases line up with TRBD2. Germline V gives CDR1 SGHTA, CDR2 FQGNSA. V gave up 1 base and J gave up 4 bases; unmatched junction bases: 5. The CDR3 sequence is 15 residues long. In DNA, the CDR3 is TGTGCCAGCAGCTTAGGACCGCGGGAGGGGTACGAGCAGTACTTC. It encodes CASSLGPREGYEQYF.

This clone was detected many times. The chain carries TRBV6-4 and TRBJ2-2; D not certain. Trimming removed 0 bases at V and 4 bases at J, with 3 bases between. Germline V CDR1 and CDR2: MRHNA, SNTAGT. This CDR3 region has 13 residues. The CDR3 coding sequence is TGTGCCAGCAGTGACTCTAGCACCGGGGAGCTGTTTTTT. Translating it yields CASSDSSTGELFF.

The chain uses TRBV9 and TRBJ1-2, with 7 bases aligning to TRBD1. After removal of 4 bases from V and 2 bases from J, the junction contained 11 bases not matched to a gene. This CDR3 comprises 16 residues. Germline V gene lookup returns CDR1 SGDLS and CDR2 YYNGEE. The CDR3 nucleotides are TGTGCCAGCAGCTTCTCGCGGGACAGAGAAAACTATGGCTACACCTTC. Translating it yields CASSFSRDRENYGYTF.

The J gene is TRBJ2-7, the V gene TRBV9; 9 positions agree with TRBD1. The CDR3 totals 14 residues. Germline V gene lookup returns CDR1 SGDLS and CDR2 YYNGEE. V lost 2 bases, J lost 7 bases, and 7 bases stayed unmatched. CDR3 in DNA: TGTGCCAGCAGCGTGGGACAGGGAGGGAGGGAGCAGTACTTC. Amino acid sequence: CASSVGQGGREQYF.

The rearrangement uses TRBV11-3 and TRBJ1-2, with D perhaps TRBD1 (6 bases). The germline CDR1 and CDR2 sequences are SGHNT and YENEEA. Trimming shortened V by 7 bases and J by 5 bases, and 23 bases separated the two germline ends. This CDR3 is 16 amino acids long. In DNA, the CDR3 is TGTGCCAGCAATGGAGAACTAACAGGGCAGGGTTATGGCTACACCTTC. Protein: CASNGELTGQGYGYTF. The full variable domain, completed using reference TRBV11-3 and TRBJ1-2, is EAGVVQSPRYKIIEKKQPVAFWCNPISGHNTLYWYLQNLGQGPELLIRYENEEAVDDSQLPKDRFSAERLKGVDSTLKIQPAELGDSAVYLCASNGELTGQGYGYTFGSGTRLTVV.

The V call is TRBV19, the J call TRBJ2-7; 8 bases line up with TRBD2. CDR1 is LNHDA, CDR2 SQIVND, per germline (reference sequence). V shed 5 bases, J shed 2 bases, and the junction held 8 bases outside the gene matches. CDR3 length equals 15 residues. The CDR3 loop is CASSEKRENAYEQYF. For the CDR3, the DNA is TGTGCCAGTAGTGAGAAGCGGGAGAACGCCTACGAGCAGTACTTC.

The CDR3 DNA reads as TGTGCCAGCAGCGTAGGAGGGAGCGGCTACACCTTC. It yields the protein CASSVGGSGYTF. The J gene is TRBJ1-2, the V gene TRBV9; D is unresolved. The CDR3 has 12 residues. Trimming took off 0 bases at V and 8 bases at J, with 8 bases between the two ends. Per germline, CDR1 SGDLS and CDR2 YYNGEE. Drawing the rest from reference TRBV9 and TRBJ1-2, the complete variable domain is DSGVTQTPKHLITATGQRVTLRCSPRSGDLSVYWYQQSLDQGLQFLIQYYNGEERAKGNILERFSAQQFPDLHSELNLSSLELGDSALYFCASSVGGSGYTFGSGTRLTVV.

V gene TRBV30 combines with J gene TRBJ1-3; 8 nucleotides match TRBD1. With V trimmed by 4 bases and J by 2 bases, 4 bases remained unmatched. The CDR3 is 14 residues long. Per germline, CDR1 GTSNPN and CDR2 SVGIG (reference sequence). Here the CDR3 reads CAWNGQGAGNTIYF. The DNA for the CDR3 is TGTGCCTGGAACGGACAGGGAGCTGGAAACACCATATATTTT.

The chain recombines TRBV5-4 with TRBJ2-3; 16 bases are shared with TRBD2. Germline V gives CDR1 SGHNT, CDR2 YYREEE (reference sequence). J gave up 3 bases and V 3 bases, and 7 bases lay outside the gene matches. CDR3 length: 18 residues. The CDR3 nucleotides are TGTGCCAGCAGCTCGGGACTAGCGGGAGGGCCTGAGACAGATACGCAGTATTTT. Its protein is CASSSGLAGGPETDTQYF. Full variable domain (outside the CDR3, taken from reference TRBV5-4 and TRBJ2-3): ETGVTQSPTHLIKTRGQQVTLRCSSQSGHNTVSWYQQALGQGPQFIFQYYREEENGRGNFPPRFSGLQFPNYSSELNVNALELDDSALYLCASSSGLAGGPETDTQYFGPGTRLTVL.

The rearrangement joins TRBV18 to TRBJ2-3; 7 nucleotides line up with TRBD1. The CDR3 runs 18 residues. V was clipped by 3 bases and J by 0 bases; unmatched bases: 12. Germline assignment: CDR1 KGHSH and CDR2 LQKENI. In DNA, the CDR3 is TGTGCCAGCTCACCGATTGGGACAGAGAAAGCTAGCACAGATACGCAGTATTTT. Translation: CASSPIGTEKASTDTQYF.

The chain employs TRBV5-1 and TRBJ2-2, with a tentative D call TRBD2 (5 bases). CDR1 is SGHRS and CDR2 is YFSETQ in the germline V gene. The ends were cut back, 5 bases at V and 4 bases at J, with 9 bases in the middle. This CDR3 is 13 amino acids long. Here the CDR3 reads CASSRAVTGELFF. Written as DNA, the CDR3 is TGCGCCAGCAGTCGAGCGGTCACCGGGGAGCTGTTTTTT.

V usage is TRBV29-1 and J usage is TRBJ2-1; D gene ambiguous. This CDR3 region has 14 residues. CDR1 SQVTM and CDR2 ANQGSEA come from the germline V gene. V was shortened by 3 bases and J by 0 bases, with 9 bases between the two germline ends. CDR3 in DNA: TGCAGCGTTGAGCCTCTCGGCTCCTACAATGAGCAGTTCTTC. Translation gives CSVEPLGSYNEQFF.